This T cell receptor (beta chain) is from a study of cytomegalovirus exposure and HLA in healthy donors. PCR amplification relied on 60 Vbeta primers (plus 13 Jbeta primers). Profiled with immunoSEQ multiplex PCR; TCRdb holds only in-frame clones, not every one. The data show 60,000 to 75,000 clones, 65% to 90% seen once. Germline V gene lookup returns CDR1 SGHDT and CDR2 YYEEEE. The ends were cut back, 1 base at V and 2 bases at J, with 10 bases in the middle. CDR3 length equals 15 residues. This clone is a singleton in its sample. This receptor was obtained from a female donor in good health and CMV-seronegative. V usage is TRBV5-6 and J usage is TRBJ2-4; D perhaps matches TRBD1 (6 bases). The sample taken for sequencing was PBMCs. CDR3 amino acids: CASSLQGRTKNIQYF. The CDR3 region has the DNA TGTGCCAGCAGCTTGCAGGGGAGAACCAAAAACATTCAGTACTTC.